This TCR beta chain derives from a study of cytomegalovirus exposure and HLA in healthy donors (dated by TCRdb to the late 2010s). Broadly, across the study: According to an earlier analysis of around 600 of the donors, some 170 million T cells yielded roughly 110 million unique TCR beta sequences and approximately 300 Gb of sequence data. About 300 gigabases of sequencing data and tens of millions of unique TCR sequences were included in an early release covering 550 to 800 HLA-typed donors. The genetic ancestry cluster associated with self-reported Caucasian donors included roughly four fifths of the roughly 410 genotyped donors. The study aimed to test whether signatures of past pathogen exposure could be identified by cataloging public T cell receptors. The T cell repertoires of some 700 subjects were profiled by immunosequencing and related to cytomegalovirus serostatus. Besides the first cohort of 666 subjects, a separate validation cohort made up of 120 or so different subjects was used. The study combined high-throughput TCR immunosequencing, statistical association of individual TCRs with disease status, and machine learning to predict cytomegalovirus infection status. In a later analysis, previously published TCR beta repertoires from 550 to 750 donors were re-analyzed and high-resolution HLA genotyping was added so that TCR occurrence patterns could be studied. Rather than using new phenotypic data, the later analysis identified candidate immune exposures from TCR beta sequences and from how often those sequences occurred across donors. To decide whether each TCR beta V gene segment behaved as functional or pseudogenic, an earlier analysis of fewer than 750 of the donors relied on high-throughput TCR beta sequencing. Donor age, sex, ethnicity and CMV serostatus were compiled alongside the repertoire data. In a later genetic analysis, genome-wide SNP genotypes for 398 of the 666 donors were used, and that subset was treated as a discovery cohort. Every repertoire in the discovery cohort had been generated on one and the same sequencing platform. Class I and class II HLA loci were covered by the typing at four-digit resolution. The number of donors typed differed by locus, with about 620-630 for A, B, C, DRB1 and DQB1, 522 for DQA1, 600 to 610 for DPA1, and some 470 for DPB1. Because of strong linkage in the cohort, a few DR-DQ haplotypes were treated as single units for association and clustering. Across some 400 genotyped donors of the cohort, an average of approximately 240,000 unique TCR beta nucleotide sequences per donor were sequenced, and roughly a sixth of those sequences were non-productive.

The cohort comprised 670 or so healthy bone marrow donors. At the time of sampling, all cohort members were nominally healthy, though unrecorded immune exposures were likely present. The donor was CMV seronegative and belonged to the group of around 400 seronegative cohort members. Every donor gave a peripheral blood sample, and the peripheral blood mononuclear cells from that sample were used for TCR beta sequencing. Genomic DNA extraction from the blood cell samples was performed with the Qiagen DNeasy Blood Extraction Kit. There are 13 amino acids in the CDR3, from cysteine to phenylalanine inclusive. This entry keeps only the CDR3 DNA: 39 bases, framed from base 1. The germline ends are 4 bases apart after V is trimmed by 1 base and J by 2 bases. The germline V gene sets CDR1 to SGDLS and CDR2 to YYNGEE. The library was made by the immunoSEQ multiplex PCR assay. For the multiplex PCR, a mixture combining 60 forward primers for TCR Vbeta segments and 13 reverse primers for TCR Jbeta segments was used. Amplification of the CDR3 region of rearranged TCR beta genes was performed with a multiplex PCR assay on genomic DNA. Amplified TCR beta libraries were sequenced as 87-base-pair reads on the Illumina HiSeq System. As for the authors' bioinformatics: Across the 500 to 850 repertoires, a later analysis counted tens of millions of unique TCR beta chains, 9 million to 14 million of which were shared by at least two donors. Raw reads were error-corrected and collapsed into unique sequences by a nearest-neighbor algorithm in which closely related sequences were merged to remove PCR and sequencing errors. CDR3 sequences were aligned to IMGT reference sequences to assign V, D and J gene segments. For a sequence to be retained, a match of at least six nucleotides was required to both a V gene segment and a J gene segment. A rearrangement was called productive if the CDR3 had no stop codons and remained in frame with V and J, and every other rearrangement was called non-productive. CDR3 was defined according to IMGT convention as the region running from the second conserved V-encoded cysteine to the conserved J-encoded phenylalanine. The earlier analysis of about 620 of the donors excluded sequences that lacked an unambiguous match to a single V gene segment. In an earlier analysis of some 590 of the donors, V segments were called functional above 56.7% productive rearrangements and were called segregating when the between-donor standard deviation exceeded 5%. A statistical classification framework was developed to diagnose cytomegalovirus status using the catalog of TCR beta chain sequences. In a later analysis, TCR nucleotide sequences were compared against IMGT/GENE-DB human TR gene sequences so that V and J genes could be assigned. The TCRdist pipeline was used in a later analysis to assign CDR3 sequences and most-parsimonious VDJ recombination scenarios. In a later analysis, each TCR beta chain was defined by its CDR3 amino acid sequence together with its V-gene family, and reads without a unique V-gene family were excluded. To address suspected cross-contamination and a sequencing artifact, a later analysis removed roughly 580 highly shared, low-generation-probability nucleotide sequences. For each public chain, a later analysis derived a clonal expansion index from normalized ranks of inferred template counts within each repertoire. A later analysis computed generation probabilities with a VDJ recombination model fitted to out-of-frame rearrangements, and checked the results against IGoR. In a later analysis, TCR-TCR, TCR-HLA and TCR-CMV co-occurrence was scored with hypergeometric tests, and a repertoire-size bias correction was applied to TCR pairs. A later analysis estimated false discovery rates by permuting HLA or CMV assignments 20 times. In a later analysis, co-occurring TCRs were grouped with DBSCAN, and TCRdist sequence similarity was added when clustering was performed within HLA-allele-positive subsets. Co-occurrence clustering excluded repertoires with fewer than 30,000 or more than 120,000 public chains, plus five with anomalous nucleotide sharing. Sourced from immuneACCESS, this table was stored by TCRdb with only in-frame sequences that have V and J called. A share of the clones is absent; for the studies checked, an unresolved V gene accounts for under half, and the remainder has no known explanation. D and trimming were read from the DNA, whereas the V and J calls and clone size are those reported in that table. In this sample the table shows some 180,000 clones, around 75% of which occur a single time. The top ten clones comprise 1.5% to 2% of the sample.

Paper-wide results and their limitations: According to a later analysis, parvovirus B19, influenza, CMV and Epstein-Barr virus appeared linked to several top co-occurrence clusters. According to a later genetic analysis, donors in an Asian-associated ancestry cluster had fewer N-insertions in productive TCRs than the approximately 650-donor mean. In a later analysis, 15,000 to 20,000 TCR beta sequences were associated with specific HLA alleles at a false discovery rate of 0.05. Across donors, most TCR sequences were observed very rarely, whereas some public TCRs were present in many individuals. Broadly in line with IMGT annotations, most TCR beta V segments showed up in productive rearrangements about 87% or about 30% of the time in an earlier analysis of around 600 of the donors. Only TCR beta chains were sequenced in this cohort, and the absence of alpha or paired-chain data limited detectable features. The authors suggested that the approach could potentially be extended to other disease states and immunological phenotypes. Correlated functional status among segregating V segments might be attributable to linkage disequilibrium, but an unknown experimental factor could not be ruled out. A cluster of highly shared sequence variants was judged likely to be a technical artifact of the sequencing pipeline. In both the original and validation cohorts, the classifier was reported to diagnose cytomegalovirus status with high specificity and sensitivity. In a later analysis, HLA-associated TCR beta chains showed more clonal expansion and lower generation probabilities than non-associated chains that were equally common. In vitro tests confirmed that a few of the cytomegalovirus-associated TCR beta chains recognize cytomegalovirus antigens. Because HLA typing was unavailable for some donors at each locus, only the typed subset was used in association tests. A later genetic analysis associated a missense DCLRE1C variant with V-gene and J-gene trimming of TCR beta chains, and an independent cohort replicated the association. Because counts were too low, about 17 rarely observed V segments, including chromosome 9 orphons, were excluded from the earlier analysis of under 650 of the donors. A total of about 150 TCR beta chains were listed by the study as associated with cytomegalovirus. In a later analysis, the rate of TCR association differed among HLA loci, with DRB1 alleles having the most associated TCRs and HLA-C alleles having the fewest. Presence/absence analyses assumed roughly uniform sequencing depth across donors, an assumption that may not hold. A further reported finding was that TCR beta sequences accurately predicted the HLA-A and HLA-B alleles for most subjects in the first cohort. When HLA alleles, especially DR and DQ, strongly co-occurred, TCR associations were difficult to assign to individual alleles. According to a later analysis, most CMV-associated TCR beta chains appeared to be HLA-restricted, and the HLA associations seemed to be driven largely by CMV exposure. CMV serostatus was the only immune exposure information available for the cohort. Some IMGT-functional V segments, including TRBV6-2 and TRBV6-3, could not be told apart with the 87-base-pair reads, so those segments were excluded.

This clone was seen once. It has no known antigen specificity. The record has no base qualities; no much larger clone is one base away. The V and J genes are TRBV9 and TRBJ2-1, with the D gene uncertain. This TCR derives from a woman aged 25 to 39 in good health and CMV-seronegative. Sequencing used PBMCs. The CDR3 has the sequence CASSVSTYNEQFF. The sequenced DNA is TGTGCCAGCAGCGTAAGCACCTACAATGAGCAGTTCTTC.